The rows below give T cell receptor beta chains drawn from one sample of a study of blood T cell repertoires in COVID-19. Data came from immunoSEQ multiplex PCR; TCRdb stores just in-frame clones and leaves some out. The repertoire holds hundreds of thousands of clones, with around 89% as singletons. Material for sequencing was peripheral blood. The receptors come from a woman aged 45-59 years with COVID-19, enrolled during active disease. Both conserved end residues are part of each CDR3. The order of the fields is V gene, J gene, D gene, clone size, CDR3 protein, CDR3 DNA. D genes are given only for firm matches. Clone size is given for some rows only: seen once, a few or many times, or a class if the clone is expanded.

v_call: TRBV18; j_call: TRBJ1-1; d_call: TRBD1; clone_size: .; cdr3_aa: CASSRGQGFAEAFF; cdr3_nt: TGTGCCAGCTCACGTGGACAGGGTTTCGCTGAAGCTTTCTTT
v_call: TRBV5-6; j_call: TRBJ2-1; d_call: TRBD1; clone_size: .; cdr3_aa: CASSLRDRGLDEQFF; cdr3_nt: TGTGCCAGCAGCCTCCGGGACAGGGGGCTCGATGAGCAGTTCTTC
v_call: TRBV14; j_call: TRBJ1-2; d_call: .; clone_size: once; cdr3_aa: CASSQDGGDYGYTF; cdr3_nt: TGTGCCAGCAGCCAAGATGGGGGGGACTATGGCTACACCTTC
v_call: TRBV2; j_call: TRBJ1-2; d_call: .; clone_size: .; cdr3_aa: CASGMGGGYGYTF; cdr3_nt: TGTGCCAGCGGTATGGGGGGAGGCTATGGCTACACCTTC
v_call: TRBV6-5; j_call: TRBJ2-7; d_call: TRBD1; clone_size: .; cdr3_aa: CASSEGQEQYF; cdr3_nt: TGTGCCAGCAGCGAGGGACAGGAGCAGTACTTC
v_call: TRBV27; j_call: TRBJ1-5; d_call: TRBD1; clone_size: .; cdr3_aa: CASLTGGGQPQHF; cdr3_nt: TGTGCCAGCCTAACAGGGGGAGGGCAGCCCCAGCATTTT
v_call: TRBV28; j_call: TRBJ1-2; d_call: TRBD1; clone_size: .; cdr3_aa: CASSPGDRNYGYTF; cdr3_nt: TGTGCCAGCAGTCCCGGGGACAGAAACTATGGCTACACCTTC
v_call: TRBV12-3/TRBV12-4; j_call: TRBJ1-2; d_call: TRBD1; clone_size: .; cdr3_aa: CASNKGQGFGYTF; cdr3_nt: TGTGCCAGCAACAAGGGACAGGGGTTTGGCTACACCTTC
v_call: TRBV28; j_call: TRBJ2-1; d_call: TRBD2; clone_size: .; cdr3_aa: CASSYPGLLYNEQFF; cdr3_nt: TGTGCCAGCAGTTACCCGGGACTACTCTACAATGAGCAGTTCTTC
v_call: TRBV28; j_call: TRBJ1-4; d_call: .; clone_size: .; cdr3_aa: CASSLSSDEKLFF; cdr3_nt: TGTGCCAGCAGTTTAAGTAGCGATGAAAAACTGTTTTTT
v_call: TRBV30; j_call: TRBJ1-4; d_call: .; clone_size: .; cdr3_aa: CAWSVSGANEKLFF; cdr3_nt: TGTGCCTGGAGTGTGAGCGGGGCTAATGAAAAACTGTTTTTT
v_call: TRBV12-3/TRBV12-4; j_call: TRBJ1-2; d_call: .; clone_size: .; cdr3_aa: CASSLTVYGYTF; cdr3_nt: TGTGCCAGCAGTTTAACGGTCTATGGCTACACCTTC
v_call: TRBV6-1; j_call: TRBJ1-6; d_call: TRBD1; clone_size: .; cdr3_aa: CASSERGQGYNSPLHF; cdr3_nt: TGTGCCAGCAGTGAGAGAGGACAGGGCTATAATTCACCCCTCCACTTT
v_call: TRBV3-1/TRBV3-2; j_call: TRBJ2-7; d_call: TRBD2; clone_size: .; cdr3_aa: CASSQGLASYEQYF; cdr3_nt: TGTGCCAGCAGCCAGGGACTAGCCAGCTACGAGCAGTACTTC
v_call: TRBV6-4; j_call: TRBJ1-2; d_call: TRBD1; clone_size: .; cdr3_aa: CASSDYRDSTPKQSNYGYTF; cdr3_nt: TGTGCCAGCAGTGACTACCGGGACAGTACCCCCAAGCAGTCTAACTATGGCTACACCTTC
v_call: TRBV9; j_call: TRBJ1-6; d_call: TRBD1; clone_size: .; cdr3_aa: CASSVDSRGAYNSPLHF; cdr3_nt: TGTGCCAGCAGCGTAGATAGCAGGGGGGCCTATAATTCACCCCTCCACTTT
v_call: TRBV7-2; j_call: TRBJ1-1; d_call: .; clone_size: .; cdr3_aa: CASSPRGTEAFF; cdr3_nt: TGTGCCAGCAGTCCCAGGGGCACTGAAGCTTTCTTT
v_call: TRBV28; j_call: TRBJ2-7; d_call: TRBD2; clone_size: .; cdr3_aa: CASSLQTGTSLYEQYF; cdr3_nt: TGTGCCAGCAGTCTCCAAACCGGGACTAGCCTATACGAGCAGTACTTC
v_call: TRBV3-1/TRBV3-2; j_call: TRBJ2-3; d_call: TRBD2; clone_size: .; cdr3_aa: CASSHVSGGGTDTQYF; cdr3_nt: TGTGCCAGCAGCCATGTTAGCGGGGGGGGCACAGATACGCAGTATTTT
v_call: TRBV7-2; j_call: TRBJ1-6; d_call: .; clone_size: .; cdr3_aa: CASTGGNSPLHF; cdr3_nt: TGTGCCAGCACGGGGGGAAATTCACCCCTCCACTTT
v_call: TRBV28; j_call: TRBJ1-4; d_call: .; clone_size: .; cdr3_aa: CASSTRGTNEKLFF; cdr3_nt: TGTGCCAGCAGCACCCGAGGGACTAATGAAAAACTGTTTTTT
v_call: TRBV30; j_call: TRBJ1-2; d_call: .; clone_size: .; cdr3_aa: CAWSVSRSYGYTF; cdr3_nt: TGTGCCTGGAGTGTATCACGGAGCTATGGCTACACCTTC
v_call: TRBV5-1; j_call: TRBJ1-2; d_call: TRBD1; clone_size: .; cdr3_aa: CASRAFVRTGDGYTF; cdr3_nt: TGCGCCAGCAGGGCCTTTGTTCGGACAGGAGATGGCTACACCTTC
v_call: TRBV4-1; j_call: TRBJ2-3; d_call: .; clone_size: .; cdr3_aa: CASSQTGGPTDTQYF; cdr3_nt: TGCGCCAGCAGCCAGACCGGGGGGCCCACAGATACGCAGTATTTT
v_call: TRBV6-5; j_call: TRBJ1-2; d_call: TRBD1; clone_size: .; cdr3_aa: CASSTQGTYGYTF; cdr3_nt: TGTGCCAGCAGTACACAGGGGACCTATGGCTACACCTTC
v_call: TRBV10-3; j_call: TRBJ2-6; d_call: TRBD2; clone_size: .; cdr3_aa: CAISPGLAGARGANVLTF; cdr3_nt: TGTGCCATCAGCCCGGGACTAGCGGGGGCTCGAGGGGCCAACGTCCTGACTTTC
v_call: TRBV28; j_call: TRBJ2-7; d_call: .; clone_size: .; cdr3_aa: CASSPRGGVDEQYF; cdr3_nt: TGTGCCAGCAGTCCGAGAGGGGGAGTAGACGAGCAGTACTTC
v_call: TRBV2; j_call: TRBJ1-5; d_call: TRBD1; clone_size: .; cdr3_aa: CASSEFPRQGDQPQHF; cdr3_nt: TGTGCCAGCAGTGAATTCCCTCGACAGGGGGATCAGCCCCAGCATTTT
v_call: TRBV5-6; j_call: TRBJ2-5; d_call: TRBD1; clone_size: .; cdr3_aa: CASSWGQVQETQYF; cdr3_nt: TGTGCCAGCAGCTGGGGACAGGTGCAGGAGACCCAGTACTTC
v_call: TRBV25-1; j_call: TRBJ1-5; d_call: .; clone_size: .; cdr3_aa: CASSEGAGNQPQHF; cdr3_nt: TGTGCCAGCAGTGAAGGGGCAGGGAATCAGCCCCAGCATTTT
v_call: TRBV2; j_call: TRBJ2-1; d_call: TRBD2; clone_size: .; cdr3_aa: CASSTGTSGDYNEQFF; cdr3_nt: TGTGCCAGCAGTACCGGGACTAGCGGGGATTACAATGAGCAGTTCTTC
v_call: TRBV9; j_call: TRBJ2-3; d_call: TRBD2; clone_size: once; cdr3_aa: CASSAGGASTDTQYF; cdr3_nt: TGTGCCAGCAGCGCCGGGGGGGCTAGCACAGATACGCAGTATTTT
v_call: TRBV6-6; j_call: TRBJ1-5; d_call: TRBD1; clone_size: .; cdr3_aa: CASSRRDRGQPQHF; cdr3_nt: TGTGCCAGCAGCCGCCGGGACAGGGGTCAGCCCCAGCATTTT
v_call: TRBV10-3; j_call: TRBJ1-1; d_call: .; clone_size: .; cdr3_aa: CAISGGMNTEAFF; cdr3_nt: TGTGCCATCAGTGGAGGTATGAACACTGAAGCTTTCTTT
v_call: TRBV12-3/TRBV12-4; j_call: TRBJ1-2; d_call: .; clone_size: .; cdr3_aa: CASSFGTGEGYTF; cdr3_nt: TGTGCCAGCAGCTTCGGGACGGGGGAAGGCTACACCTTC
v_call: TRBV7-9; j_call: TRBJ1-6; d_call: TRBD1; clone_size: .; cdr3_aa: CASSFGTGGSPLHF; cdr3_nt: TGTGCCAGCAGCTTCGGGACAGGGGGATCACCCCTCCACTTT
v_call: TRBV29-1; j_call: TRBJ1-4; d_call: TRBD1; clone_size: .; cdr3_aa: CSVAGGSNEKLFF; cdr3_nt: TGCAGCGTTGCAGGGGGATCTAATGAAAAACTGTTTTTT
v_call: TRBV18; j_call: TRBJ2-7; d_call: TRBD2; clone_size: .; cdr3_aa: CASSPASSGTPYEQYF; cdr3_nt: TGTGCCAGCTCACCGGCATCTAGCGGGACCCCGTACGAGCAGTACTTC
v_call: TRBV30; j_call: TRBJ2-2; d_call: TRBD1; clone_size: .; cdr3_aa: CAWRKKGAVTGELFF; cdr3_nt: TGTGCCTGGAGGAAAAAGGGGGCGGTCACCGGGGAGCTGTTTTTT
v_call: TRBV5-1; j_call: TRBJ2-3; d_call: TRBD1; clone_size: .; cdr3_aa: CASSSLGTGITSTDTQYF; cdr3_nt: TGCGCCAGCAGCTCCCTTGGGACAGGCATTACTAGCACAGATACGCAGTATTTT
v_call: TRBV6-5; j_call: TRBJ1-3; d_call: .; clone_size: once; cdr3_aa: CASSPQNSGNTIYF; cdr3_nt: TGTGCCAGCAGTCCCCAAAATTCTGGAAACACCATATATTTT
v_call: TRBV7-2; j_call: TRBJ1-5; d_call: .; clone_size: .; cdr3_aa: CASSLYSNSNQPQHF; cdr3_nt: TGTGCCAGCAGCTTATACAGCAATAGCAATCAGCCCCAGCATTTT